This TCR beta chain was obtained from a study of OX40 agonist ivuxolimab in advanced cancers. Broadly, across the study: Ivuxolimab was a fully human IgG2 agonistic monoclonal antibody targeting the costimulatory receptor OX40 (CD134). In the dose-escalation cohort, more than 75% of patients were male, and the mean age was about 55 years, with a range of about 23 to 85. The purpose of peripheral TCRbeta sequencing was to test whether ivuxolimab changed TCR sequence diversity and led to clonal T-cell expansion. Patients were allowed to have had prior anti-PD-1, anti-PD-L1 or anti-CTLA-4 therapy, and roughly two fifths of the dose-escalation patients had been treated with checkpoint inhibitors. Among the 50 to 55 dose-escalation patients, around 19 had hepatocellular carcinoma, approximately 15 melanoma, 9 renal cell carcinoma and 9 head and neck cancer. The paper describes the monotherapy dose-escalation part (N of about 57 patients) of the phase I trial of ivuxolimab. Three dose-escalation patients achieved partial responses, one with hepatocellular carcinoma and two with cutaneous melanoma. Intravenous ivuxolimab was administered to patients every 2 weeks at six dose levels: 0.01, 0.1, 0.3, 1.5, 3 and 10 mg/kg. Overall results and qualifications from the work: Partial responders in the 0.1-3.0 mg/kg groups had among the lowest normalized peripheral clonal expansion, especially among CD8+ T cells. Low levels of normalized T-cell clonal expansion were also shown by some nonresponding patients. Clonal expansion of both CD4+ and CD8+ blood T cells was observed from baseline to week 6 at doses 0.1 to 3.0 mg/kg. After ivuxolimab, CD8+ T cells had more expanded clones than CD4+ T cells on average. Which antigens the clonally expanded peripheral T cells were specific for was not determined.

Genomic DNA was extracted from sorted cells for sequencing of the TCRbeta CDR3 region. The immunoSEQ Assay was used for sequencing of TCRbeta CDR3 regions. TCRdb re-hosts the immuneACCESS table, in-frame sequences only. Its copies lack some clones; in the studies checked, an unresolved V gene accounts for under half of them, and the cause for the rest is not known. The sample records 55,000 to 80,000 clones, over 75% of which are singletons. The top ten constitute approximately 0.3% of the sample. Patients with autoimmune disease history or receiving systemic immunosuppression were excluded from the trial. Peripheral blood for TCR sequencing was collected from all dose cohorts at baseline, on cycle 4 day 1, and on cycle 7 day 1. The samples were drawn from a first-in-human, open-label, multicenter phase I dose-escalation trial of ivuxolimab. Adults with locally advanced or metastatic melanoma, renal cell, hepatocellular, or head and neck squamous cell carcinoma were enrolled in the trial. CD4+ and CD8+ T cells were sorted separately from peripheral blood before TCR sequencing.

About this clone itself: What antigen it recognizes has not been identified. The input lacks base qualities; no much larger clone sits a single base away.

The CDR3 sequence holds 14 residues, the cysteine and phenylalanine included. Just CDR3 DNA is preserved here, 42 bases in frame from base 1. V and J are truncated by 5 bases and 9 bases respectively, leaving an intervening sequence of 17 bases. Looking up the germline V gene (reference sequence) yields CDR1 MNHEY and CDR2 SMNVEV. The chain was built from TRBV27 and TRBJ1-5; the D gene is perhaps TRBD1, from 5 matching bases. This TCR was sampled from an adult with an advanced solid tumor such as melanoma, head and neck, liver or kidney cancer. Sequenced here: CD4+ or CD8+ T cells sorted from blood, sampled in a trial of the OX40 agonist ivuxolimab. The CDR3 region reads CASSLRGPLSPQHF. The DNA reads TGTGCCAGCAGTCTCCGGGGCCCCTTGTCGCCCCAGCATTTT.